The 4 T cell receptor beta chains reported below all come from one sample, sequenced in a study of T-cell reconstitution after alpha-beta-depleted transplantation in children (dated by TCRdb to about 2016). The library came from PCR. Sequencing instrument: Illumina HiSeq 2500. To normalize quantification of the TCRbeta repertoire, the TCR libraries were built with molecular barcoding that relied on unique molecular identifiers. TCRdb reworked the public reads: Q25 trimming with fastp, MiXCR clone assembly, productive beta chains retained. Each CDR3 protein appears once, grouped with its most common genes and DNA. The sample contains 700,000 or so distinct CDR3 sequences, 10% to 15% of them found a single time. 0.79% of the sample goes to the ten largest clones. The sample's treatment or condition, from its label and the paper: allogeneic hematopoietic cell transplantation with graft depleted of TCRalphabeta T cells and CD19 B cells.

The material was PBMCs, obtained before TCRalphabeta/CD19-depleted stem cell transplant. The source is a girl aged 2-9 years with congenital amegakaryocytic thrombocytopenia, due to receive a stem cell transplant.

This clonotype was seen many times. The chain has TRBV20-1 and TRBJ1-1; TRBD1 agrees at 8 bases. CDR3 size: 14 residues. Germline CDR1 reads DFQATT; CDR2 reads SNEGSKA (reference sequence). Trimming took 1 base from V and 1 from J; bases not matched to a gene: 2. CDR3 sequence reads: CSARAGTGNTEAFF. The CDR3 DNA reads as TGCAGTGCTAGAGCAGGGACAGGGAACACTGAAGCTTTCTTT.

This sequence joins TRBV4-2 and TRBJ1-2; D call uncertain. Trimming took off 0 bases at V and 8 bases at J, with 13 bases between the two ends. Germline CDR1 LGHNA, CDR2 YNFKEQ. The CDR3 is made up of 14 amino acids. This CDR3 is CASSQEPPLRGYTF. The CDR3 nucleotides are TGTGCCAGCAGCCAAGAACCACCCTTGCGGGGCTACACCTTC.

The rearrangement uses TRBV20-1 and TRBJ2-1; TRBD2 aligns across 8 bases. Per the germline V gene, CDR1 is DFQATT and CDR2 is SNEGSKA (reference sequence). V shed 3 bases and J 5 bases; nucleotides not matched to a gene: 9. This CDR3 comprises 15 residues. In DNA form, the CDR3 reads TGCAGTGCTAGGGTCTTAGCGGGACCCAACAATGAGCAGTTCTTC. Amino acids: CSARVLAGPNNEQFF.

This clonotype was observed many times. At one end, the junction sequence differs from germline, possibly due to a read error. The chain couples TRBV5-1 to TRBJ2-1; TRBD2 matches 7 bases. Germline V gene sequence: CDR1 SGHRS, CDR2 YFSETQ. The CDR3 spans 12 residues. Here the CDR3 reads CASSLGGNEQFF. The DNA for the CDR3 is TGTGCCAGCAGTCTCGGGGGGAATGAGCAGTTCTTC.